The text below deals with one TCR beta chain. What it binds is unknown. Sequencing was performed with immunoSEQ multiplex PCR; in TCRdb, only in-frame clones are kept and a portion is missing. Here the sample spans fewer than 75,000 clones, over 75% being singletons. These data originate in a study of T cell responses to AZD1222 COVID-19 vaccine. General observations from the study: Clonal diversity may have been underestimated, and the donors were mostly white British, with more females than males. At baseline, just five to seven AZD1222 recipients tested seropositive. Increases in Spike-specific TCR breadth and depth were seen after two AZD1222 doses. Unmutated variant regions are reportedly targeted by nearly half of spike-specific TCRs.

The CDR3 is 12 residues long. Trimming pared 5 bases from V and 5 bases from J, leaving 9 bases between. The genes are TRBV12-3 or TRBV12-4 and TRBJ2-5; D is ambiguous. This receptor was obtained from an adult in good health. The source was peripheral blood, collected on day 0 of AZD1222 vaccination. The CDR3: CASSLRRETQYF. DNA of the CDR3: TGTGCCAGCAGTCTTAGACGGGAGACCCAGTACTTC.